Listed below are T cell receptor beta chains from one sample, sequenced in a study of blood T cell repertoires in COVID-19. Using immunoSEQ multiplex PCR, the repertoire was profiled, and TCRdb retains in-frame clones only, with some absent. The sample shows around 120,000 clones, 90% of them seen only once. Sequenced: peripheral blood. The receptors derive from a woman in her fifties or sixties with COVID-19, enrolled during active disease. The CDR3 runs from the conserved cysteine through the conserved F or W. A D gene is named only where the DNA matches it firmly. Some rows have no size entry. The others give once, few or many, or a class for an expanded clone.

clone_size: .; d_call: .; v_call: TRBV4-1; j_call: TRBJ2-5; cdr3_aa: CASSQGGHKETQYF; cdr3_nt: TGCGCCAGCAGCCAAGGGGGACATAAAGAGACCCAGTACTTC
clone_size: .; d_call: .; v_call: TRBV27; j_call: TRBJ2-4; cdr3_aa: CASSSGGQTRNIQYF; cdr3_nt: TGTGCCAGCAGTTCCGGTGGACAGACGAGGAACATTCAGTACTTC
clone_size: few; d_call: .; v_call: TRBV2; j_call: TRBJ1-5; cdr3_aa: CASSRGLTDSNQPQHF; cdr3_nt: TGTGCCAGCAGCCGCGGACTTACCGATAGCAATCAGCCCCAGCATTTT
clone_size: .; d_call: .; v_call: TRBV3-1/TRBV3-2; j_call: TRBJ1-2; cdr3_aa: CASSRRVSDGYTF; cdr3_nt: TGTGCCAGCAGCCGGAGGGTCTCAGATGGCTACACCTTC
clone_size: .; d_call: .; v_call: TRBV6-2/TRBV6-3; j_call: TRBJ1-2; cdr3_aa: CASSPPRRRNYGYTF; cdr3_nt: TGTGCCAGCAGCCCTCCGCGTAGAAGAAACTATGGCTACACCTTC
clone_size: .; d_call: .; v_call: TRBV5-5; j_call: TRBJ1-2; cdr3_aa: CASSLALGEGLYGYTF; cdr3_nt: TGTGCCAGCAGCTTGGCCCTGGGTGAGGGACTCTATGGCTACACCTTC
clone_size: .; d_call: .; v_call: TRBV5-4; j_call: TRBJ2-2; cdr3_aa: CASSEVGLHTGELFF; cdr3_nt: TGTGCCAGCAGCGAGGTGGGACTCCACACCGGGGAGCTGTTTTTT
clone_size: once; d_call: TRBD1; v_call: TRBV15; j_call: TRBJ2-3; cdr3_aa: CATSRDPGTGSDTQYF; cdr3_nt: TGTGCCACCAGCAGAGATCCCGGGACAGGGTCAGATACGCAGTATTTT
clone_size: .; d_call: .; v_call: TRBV10-3; j_call: TRBJ1-1; cdr3_aa: CAISSGLMNTEAFF; cdr3_nt: TGTGCCATCAGTTCGGGACTGATGAACACTGAAGCTTTCTTT
clone_size: .; d_call: TRBD2; v_call: TRBV7-8; j_call: TRBJ2-5; cdr3_aa: CASSLGTSGGVTQYF; cdr3_nt: TGTGCCAGCAGCTTAGGCACTAGCGGCGGAGTGACCCAGTACTTC
clone_size: .; d_call: .; v_call: TRBV2; j_call: TRBJ1-2; cdr3_aa: CASGYDTNYGYTF; cdr3_nt: TGTGCCAGCGGGTATGACACAAACTATGGCTACACCTTC
clone_size: .; d_call: .; v_call: TRBV5-6; j_call: TRBJ2-7; cdr3_aa: CASSLGRGLQTFTYEQYF; cdr3_nt: TGTGCCAGCAGCCTGGGGCGTGGGCTGCAAACATTTACGTACGAGCAGTACTTC
clone_size: .; d_call: TRBD1; v_call: TRBV7-2; j_call: TRBJ2-1; cdr3_aa: CASSLLGQAGEQFF; cdr3_nt: TGTGCCAGCAGCTTACTAGGACAGGCGGGTGAGCAGTTCTTC
clone_size: .; d_call: TRBD1; v_call: TRBV18; j_call: TRBJ1-1; cdr3_aa: CASSLLGQGGTEAFF; cdr3_nt: TGTGCCAGCTCACTTCTCGGGCAGGGGGGAACTGAAGCTTTCTTT
clone_size: once; d_call: TRBD2; v_call: TRBV7-8; j_call: TRBJ2-7; cdr3_aa: CASSLEAGRVPYEQYF; cdr3_nt: TGTGCCAGCAGCTTAGAAGCAGGGAGGGTTCCCTACGAGCAGTACTTC
clone_size: once; d_call: .; v_call: TRBV27; j_call: TRBJ2-2; cdr3_aa: CASSLTGELGELFF; cdr3_nt: TGTGCCAGCAGTTTAACGGGGGAATTGGGGGAGCTGTTTTTT